What follows are 7 T cell receptor beta chains derived from one specimen sequenced in a study of beta chain features in type 1 diabetes. Sequencing targeted expressed TCRB transcripts, as all isolated RNA had been reverse transcribed. The data were produced by immunoSEQ multiplex PCR, yet TCRdb's version contains in-frame clones alone and is incomplete. This sample has roughly 400,000 clones; less than 15% occur once, and the top ten carry 0.019%. Sequenced material: naive CD4+ T cells from blood. The receptors here all came from a woman under 30 in good health.

This sequence joins TRBV7-3 and TRBJ2-1; 7 positions agree with TRBD1. Germline V gives CDR1 SGHTA, CDR2 FQGTGA. CDR3 length: 15 residues. Trimming took 5 bases from V and 7 from J; bases not matched to a gene: 11. The CDR3 region has the DNA TGTGCCAGCAGCCTCTCCGGGACAGCCTCAAATGAGCAGTTCTTC. This translates into CASSLSGTASNEQFF.

DNA of the CDR3: TGCGCCAGCAGCCCCGGGACTACTGAGAAGCAGTACTTC. This encodes CASSPGTTEKQYF. The chain joins TRBV5-1 to TRBJ2-7; 7 bases are a match to TRBD2. From germline, CDR1 is SGHRS and CDR2 YFSETQ. The CDR3 consists of 13 residues. V was clipped by 4 bases and J by 8 bases; unmatched bases: 9.

Only one count was recorded for this clone. The rearrangement links TRBV5-1 to TRBJ2-7; 8 bases align to TRBD1. The CDR3 covers 15 residues. Germline loops: CDR1 SGHRS, CDR2 YFSETQ. Germline trimming cut 1 base from V and 0 bases from J; bases unmatched to any gene: 3. DNA for the CDR3: TGCGCCAGCAGCTTGTACAGGGGGTCCTCCTACGAGCAGTACTTC. This encodes CASSLYRGSSYEQYF.

The V gene is TRBV29-1, the J gene TRBJ1-1; D ambiguous. V was pared by 4 bases and J by 10 bases, with 13 bases between. The CDR3 runs to 11 residues. Per the germline V gene, CDR1 is SQVTM and CDR2 is ANQGSEA. The DNA for the CDR3 is TGCAGCGTTGGGGCTGAAACAAGAGCTTTCTTT. It is translated as CSVGAETRAFF.

This clone was counted only a few times. The rearrangement joins TRBV7-9 to TRBJ2-5; tentatively, D is TRBD2 (5 bases). The germline V gene has CDR1 SEHNR and CDR2 FQNEAQ (reference sequence). Between the trimmed V and J ends, which lost 5 bases and 5 bases, there was a span of 18 bases. The CDR3 is 15 residues long. CDR3 coding DNA: TGTGCCAGCAGCCTCAGAGGGTACGTGGGGGAGACCCAGTACTTC. It is translated as CASSLRGYVGETQYF.

The rearrangement joins TRBV2 to TRBJ2-3, with a tentative D call TRBD2 (6 bases). The length of the CDR3 is 15 residues. Trimming removed 7 bases at V and 1 base at J, with 15 bases between. The V gene's germline CDR1 is SNHLY and CDR2 FYNNEI. The CDR3 DNA follows: TGTGCCAGCACCGGGACTTCGTACCGCACAGATACGCAGTATTTT. Translation: CASTGTSYRTDTQYF.

This clone was recorded a few times. The genes are TRBV28 and TRBJ2-7; 7 bases agree with TRBD2. The CDR3 is 15 residues long. The ends lost 7 bases at V and 0 bases at J; junction bases unmatched: 9. CDR1 is MDHEN, CDR2 SYDVKM, per germline. The CDR3 DNA is TGTGCCAGCATGATCAATAGCGGGTACTCCTACGAGCAGTACTTC. It specifies CASMINSGYSYEQYF.